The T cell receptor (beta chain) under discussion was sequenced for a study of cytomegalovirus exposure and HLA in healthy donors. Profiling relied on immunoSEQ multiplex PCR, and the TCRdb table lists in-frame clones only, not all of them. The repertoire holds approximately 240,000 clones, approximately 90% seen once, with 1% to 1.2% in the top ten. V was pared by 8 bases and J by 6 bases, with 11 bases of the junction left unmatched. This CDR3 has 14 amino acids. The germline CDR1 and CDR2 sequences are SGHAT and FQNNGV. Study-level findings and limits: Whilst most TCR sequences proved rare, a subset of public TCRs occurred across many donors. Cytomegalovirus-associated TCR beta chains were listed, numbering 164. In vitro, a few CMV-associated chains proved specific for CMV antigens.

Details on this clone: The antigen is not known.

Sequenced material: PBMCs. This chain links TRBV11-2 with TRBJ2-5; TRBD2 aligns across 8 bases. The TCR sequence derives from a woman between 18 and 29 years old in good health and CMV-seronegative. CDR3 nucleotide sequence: TGTGCCAGCGGGGGTGGGCGGGAGGTTAAGACCCAGTACTTC. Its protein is CASGGGREVKTQYF.